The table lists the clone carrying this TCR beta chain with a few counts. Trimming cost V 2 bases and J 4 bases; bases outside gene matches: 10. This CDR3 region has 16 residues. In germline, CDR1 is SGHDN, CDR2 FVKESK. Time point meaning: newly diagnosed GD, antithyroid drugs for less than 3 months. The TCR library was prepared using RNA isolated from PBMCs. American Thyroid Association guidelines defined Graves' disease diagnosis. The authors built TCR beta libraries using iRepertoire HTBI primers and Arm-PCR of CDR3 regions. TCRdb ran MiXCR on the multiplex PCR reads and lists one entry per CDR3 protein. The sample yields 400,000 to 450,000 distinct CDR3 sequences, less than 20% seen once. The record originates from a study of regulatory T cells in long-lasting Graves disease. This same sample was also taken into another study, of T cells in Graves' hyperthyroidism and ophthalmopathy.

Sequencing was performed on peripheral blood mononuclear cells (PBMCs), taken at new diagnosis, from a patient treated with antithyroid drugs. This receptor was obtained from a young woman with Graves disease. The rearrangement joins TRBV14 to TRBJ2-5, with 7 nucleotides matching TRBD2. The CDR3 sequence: CASSQRRASGRETQYF. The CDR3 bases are TGTGCCAGCAGCCAACGAAGGGCTAGCGGTAGAGAGACCCAGTACTTC.